A selection of T cell receptor beta chains follows, all from one sample in a study of blood T cell repertoires in COVID-19. Produced via immunoSEQ multiplex PCR; TCRdb's table is partial and in-frame only. The repertoire has some 200,000 clones, roughly 86% of them found once; the top ten carry approximately 10%. The specimen sequenced was PBMCs or T cells enriched from blood (not recorded which). Source of these receptors: a man aged 18 to 29 with acute COVID-19. Each CDR3 is given with its conserved first and last residue. Each record gives: clone size, J gene, CDR3 length, V gene, D gene, CDR3 protein, CDR3 DNA. The D gene is left open where the match is weak. Clone size appears in some rows only: once, few, many, or a class for an expanded clone.

size: -
J: TRBJ2-1
length: 19
V: TRBV15
D: -
CDR3: CATSREIAHLALDYNEQFF
DNA: TGTGCCACCAGCAGAGAGATAGCCCATCTAGCGCTAGACTACAATGAGCAGTTCTTC

size: -
J: TRBJ1-1
length: 14
V: TRBV19
D: -
CDR3: CASSLVQGNTEAFF
DNA: TGTGCCAGTAGTTTGGTGCAGGGGAACACTGAAGCTTTCTTT

size: -
J: TRBJ2-1
length: 14
V: TRBV4-1
D: -
CDR3: CASKRGSFSNEQFF
DNA: TGCGCCAGCAAAAGAGGGAGCTTCTCCAATGAGCAGTTCTTC

size: -
J: TRBJ2-5
length: 12
V: TRBV6-5
D: -
CDR3: CASSRGKETQYF
DNA: TGTGCCAGCAGCAGGGGAAAAGAGACCCAGTACTTC

size: -
J: TRBJ1-6
length: 12
V: TRBV6-5
D: -
CDR3: CASSYRGSPLHF
DNA: TGTGCCAGCAGTTACAGGGGTTCACCCCTCCACTTT

size: -
J: TRBJ2-2
length: 13
V: TRBV29-1
D: -
CDR3: CSVGHANTGELFF
DNA: TGCAGCGTGGGACACGCGAACACCGGGGAGCTGTTTTTT

size: -
J: TRBJ2-2
length: 16
V: TRBV27
D: -
CDR3: CASSPPAGANTGELFF
DNA: TGTGCCAGCAGCCCCCCGGCAGGGGCGAACACCGGGGAGCTGTTTTTT

size: -
J: TRBJ2-2
length: 13
V: TRBV29-1
D: -
CDR3: CSVVLAHTGELFF
DNA: TGCAGCGTTGTCTTAGCGCACACCGGGGAGCTGTTTTTT

size: -
J: TRBJ2-1
length: 15
V: TRBV7-8
D: -
CDR3: CASSFFRQYYNEQFF
DNA: TGTGCCAGCAGCTTCTTTAGACAGTACTACAATGAGCAGTTCTTC

size: -
J: TRBJ2-2
length: 12
V: TRBV12-3/TRBV12-4
D: -
CDR3: CASGQGSGELFF
DNA: TGTGCCAGCGGTCAGGGGTCCGGGGAGCTGTTTTTT

size: -
J: TRBJ2-3
length: 16
V: TRBV30
D: TRBD1
CDR3: CAWMAIRQGGTDTQYF
DNA: TGTGCCTGGATGGCCATTCGACAGGGGGGCACAGATACGCAGTATTTT

size: -
J: TRBJ1-4
length: 11
V: TRBV2
D: -
CDR3: CASTQEGKLFF
DNA: TGTGCCAGCACCCAGGAGGGAAAACTGTTTTTT

size: -
J: TRBJ2-1
length: 15
V: TRBV14
D: -
CDR3: CASSPRESVYNEQFF
DNA: TGTGCCAGCAGCCCCCGGGAGTCGGTCTACAATGAGCAGTTCTTC

size: once
J: TRBJ2-1
length: 15
V: TRBV5-1
D: -
CDR3: CASSRGADSLDEQFF
DNA: TGCGCCAGCAGCCGGGGGGCGGACAGTCTCGATGAGCAGTTCTTC

size: -
J: TRBJ2-5
length: 13
V: TRBV10-2
D: TRBD2
CDR3: CASSGTRVETQYF
DNA: TGCGCCAGCAGTGGGACTAGGGTAGAGACCCAGTACTTC

size: -
J: TRBJ1-5
length: 18
V: TRBV7-2
D: -
CDR3: CASSLRAGIGVDSQPQHF
DNA: TGTGCCAGCAGCTTACGGGCAGGGATAGGGGTTGACAGTCAGCCCCAGCATTTT

size: -
J: TRBJ1-2
length: 16
V: TRBV19
D: TRBD1
CDR3: CASSQGQASGDYGYTF
DNA: TGTGCCAGTAGTCAAGGACAGGCCAGCGGAGACTATGGCTACACCTTC

size: once
J: TRBJ2-7
length: 19
V: TRBV11-2
D: TRBD2
CDR3: CASSPYPRTSREGSHEQYF
DNA: TGTGCCAGCAGCCCCTATCCCCGGACTAGCAGGGAAGGGTCTCACGAGCAGTACTTC

size: -
J: TRBJ2-7
length: 14
V: TRBV27
D: -
CDR3: CASSLTGVGYEQYF
DNA: TGTGCCAGCAGTTTAACCGGGGTCGGCTACGAGCAGTACTTC

size: -
J: TRBJ2-1
length: 13
V: TRBV7-3
D: -
CDR3: CASSSGTPHEQFF
DNA: TGTGCCAGCAGCTCGGGAACCCCGCATGAGCAGTTCTTC

size: -
J: TRBJ1-1
length: 13
V: TRBV14
D: -
CDR3: CASSLGTLTEAFF
DNA: TGTGCCAGCAGTCTCGGGACACTCACTGAAGCTTTCTTT

size: few
J: TRBJ1-5
length: 16
V: TRBV6-1
D: -
CDR3: CASSELPQGSNQPQHF
DNA: TGTGCCAGCAGTGAATTACCTCAGGGATCCAATCAGCCCCAGCATTTT

size: -
J: TRBJ2-1
length: 15
V: TRBV27
D: TRBD2
CDR3: CASSLLAGVNDEQFF
DNA: TGTGCCAGCAGTTTATTAGCGGGAGTTAACGATGAGCAGTTCTTC

size: -
J: TRBJ2-7
length: 13
V: TRBV30
D: -
CDR3: CAWSKRYSYEQYF
DNA: TGTGCCTGGAGTAAACGGTACTCCTACGAGCAGTACTTC

size: once
J: TRBJ2-6
length: 15
V: TRBV5-1
D: TRBD2
CDR3: CARKLAGVGANVLTF
DNA: TGCGCCAGAAAACTAGCGGGAGTTGGGGCCAACGTCCTGACTTTC

size: -
J: TRBJ2-7
length: 15
V: TRBV6-5
D: -
CDR3: CASRPLLGSAAEQYF
DNA: TGTGCCAGCAGACCCCTCTTGGGGAGCGCCGCCGAGCAGTACTTC

size: -
J: TRBJ1-2
length: 15
V: TRBV28
D: TRBD1
CDR3: CASSLCEDRGLCYTF
DNA: TGTGCCAGCAGTTTATGCGAGGACAGGGGATTGTGCTACACCTTC

size: -
J: TRBJ1-1
length: 12
V: TRBV3-1/TRBV3-2
D: TRBD1
CDR3: CASSQVTGEAFF
DNA: TGTGCCAGCAGCCAAGTGACAGGGGAAGCTTTCTTT

size: few
J: TRBJ2-1
length: 15
V: TRBV7-9
D: TRBD2
CDR3: CASSPSGRLYNEQFF
DNA: TGTGCCAGCAGCCCGAGCGGGAGGCTCTACAATGAGCAGTTCTTC

size: -
J: TRBJ2-4
length: 15
V: TRBV5-8
D: TRBD2
CDR3: CASFKVGRAENIQYF
DNA: TGTGCCAGCTTTAAAGTCGGGAGGGCCGAAAACATTCAGTACTTC

size: -
J: TRBJ1-1
length: 15
V: TRBV28
D: -
CDR3: CASSPGTSRNTEAFF
DNA: TGTGCCAGCAGTCCCGGGACTTCTAGGAACACTGAAGCTTTCTTT

size: once
J: TRBJ2-1
length: 16
V: TRBV2
D: TRBD2
CDR3: CASSEAGTSANNEQFF
DNA: TGTGCCAGCAGTGAAGCGGGGACTAGCGCCAACAATGAGCAGTTCTTC

size: -
J: TRBJ1-3
length: 14
V: TRBV6-5
D: TRBD1
CDR3: CASRTGVAGNTIYF
DNA: TGTGCCAGCCGCACAGGGGTGGCTGGAAACACCATATATTTT

size: -
J: TRBJ1-1
length: 16
V: TRBV30
D: -
CDR3: CAWSVEKRLTSTEAFF
DNA: TGTGCCTGGAGTGTGGAGAAGAGACTCACGAGCACTGAAGCTTTCTTT

size: -
J: TRBJ2-2
length: 16
V: TRBV29-1
D: -
CDR3: CSVEVMRVADTGELFF
DNA: TGCAGCGTTGAAGTAATGAGGGTGGCGGACACCGGGGAGCTGTTTTTT

size: once
J: TRBJ2-6
length: 17
V: TRBV12-5
D: -
CDR3: CASGLVRGPIGANVLTF
DNA: TGTGCTAGTGGTTTGGTAAGGGGTCCCATTGGGGCCAACGTCCTGACTTTC

size: -
J: TRBJ2-3
length: 11
V: TRBV5-4
D: -
CDR3: CASNGADTQYF
DNA: TGTGCCAGCAACGGGGCAGATACGCAGTATTTT

size: -
J: TRBJ1-1
length: 15
V: TRBV19
D: TRBD1
CDR3: CASSITGQPNTEAFF
DNA: TGTGCCAGTAGTATAACGGGACAGCCAAACACTGAAGCTTTCTTT

size: -
J: TRBJ1-1
length: 15
V: TRBV7-9
D: -
CDR3: CASSPRTVAVSEAFF
DNA: TGTGCCAGCAGCCCCCGGACAGTTGCAGTCTCTGAAGCTTTCTTT

size: -
J: TRBJ2-3
length: 13
V: TRBV7-3
D: TRBD1
CDR3: CASSPGTDSTQYF
DNA: TGTGCCAGCAGCCCCGGGACAGACAGTACGCAGTATTTT

size: -
J: TRBJ1-5
length: 15
V: TRBV19
D: TRBD1
CDR3: CASSLDRGQYQPQHF
DNA: TGTGCCAGTAGCCTCGACAGGGGGCAATACCAGCCCCAGCATTTT

size: -
J: TRBJ2-3
length: 15
V: TRBV19
D: -
CDR3: CASSIGQSGHDTQYF
DNA: TGTGCCAGTAGTATCGGTCAGTCAGGGCACGATACGCAGTATTTT